One sample yielded the 22 T cell receptor beta chains listed below, sequenced in a study of PD-L1 blockade in urothelial cancer. The data were produced by immunoSEQ multiplex PCR, yet TCRdb's version contains in-frame clones alone and is incomplete. There are approximately 70,000 clones in the sample; less than 90% occur only once, and roughly 3.4% lies in the top ten. The sequences come from PBMCs, collected around atezolizumab (anti-PD-L1) treatment. The receptor source for this set is a man between 60 and 75 years old with urothelial cancer.

The chain recombines TRBV27 with TRBJ2-7, with D tentatively TRBD1 (6 bases). Per germline, CDR1 MNHEY and CDR2 SMNVEV (reference sequence). Trimming removed 2 bases at V and 3 bases at J, with 11 bases between. The length of the CDR3 is 14 residues. The CDR3 DNA reads as TGTGCCAGCAGTTTAGAGGGACAAATCTACGAGCAGTACTTC. This encodes CASSLEGQIYEQYF.

The gene calls are TRBV18 and TRBJ2-7; 8 bases match TRBD1. The V segment lost 0 bases and the J segment 6 bases; nucleotides outside the gene matches: 4. Germline-derived CDR1 and CDR2 are KGHSH and LQKENI. This CDR3 has 14 amino acids. For the CDR3, the DNA is TGTGCCAGCTCACCACCGGGACAGGAGGCCGAGCAGTACTTC. Protein sequence: CASSPPGQEAEQYF.

The CDR3 DNA reads as TGTGCCAGTAGTATGGTAGGGAGCTCCTACAATGAGCAGTTCTTC. Its translation: CASSMVGSSYNEQFF. The chain has TRBV19 and TRBJ2-1, with D tentatively TRBD2 (5 bases). Trimming pared 3 bases from V and 0 bases from J, leaving 9 bases between. CDR3 length: 15 residues. The germline V gene has CDR1 LNHDA and CDR2 SQIVND (reference sequence).

The rearrangement joins TRBV2 to TRBJ2-3; 10 positions match TRBD1. J gave up 2 bases and V 7 bases, and 9 bases lay outside the gene matches. This CDR3 has 16 amino acids. Per germline, CDR1 SNHLY and CDR2 FYNNEI. DNA of the CDR3: TGTGCCAGCACTTGGTCCGGGACAGGGGACACAGATACGCAGTATTTT. The encoded protein is CASTWSGTGDTDTQYF.

This rearrangement joins TRBV6-1 to TRBJ2-7, with TRBD2 identical over 7 bases. V lost 4 bases and J lost 3; bases outside the gene matches: 9. This CDR3 region has 15 residues. Germline loops: CDR1 MNHNS, CDR2 SASEGT. The CDR3 protein is CASSATSGGNYEQYF. The DNA for the CDR3 is TGTGCCAGCAGTGCCACCTCGGGGGGAAACTACGAGCAGTACTTC.

This chain joins TRBV6-5 and TRBJ1-2, with 8 bases fitting TRBD1. V was pared by 6 bases and J by 8 bases, with 8 bases of the junction left unmatched. The CDR3 runs to 13 residues. The germline gives CDR1 MNHEY, CDR2 SVGAGI. CDR3 sequence reads: CASSLNRGFGYTF. In nucleotides, the CDR3 is TGTGCCAGCAGCCTTAACAGGGGGTTCGGCTACACCTTC.

The V call is TRBV18, the J call TRBJ2-1; D unresolved. V lost 3 bases and J lost 6, with 6 bases in between. The CDR3 length is 12 residues. Germline values: CDR1 KGHSH, CDR2 LQKENI. In nucleotides, the CDR3 is TGTGCCAGCTCACCCCAAGCCAATGAGCAGTTCTTC. It translates to CASSPQANEQFF.

The rearrangement uses TRBV28 and TRBJ2-7; perhaps TRBD2 as D (6 bases). This CDR3 has 20 residues. V gave up 6 bases and J gave up 1 base, with 31 bases separating them. Germline CDR1 reads MDHEN; CDR2 reads SYDVKM. The CDR3 DNA sequence: TGTGCCAGCAGCTCTGGTCGGGGTCGTTCACGGCGGGAAAATTCCTACGAGCAGTACTTC. It codes for CASSSGRGRSRRENSYEQYF. The entire variable domain, with the rest obtained from reference TRBV28 and TRBJ2-7, is as follows: DVKVTQSSRYLVKRTGEKVFLECVQDMDHENMFWYRQDPGLGLRLIYFSYDVKMKEKGDIPEGYSVSREKKERFSLILESASTNQTSMYLCASSSGRGRSRRENSYEQYFGPGTRLTVT.

The chain has TRBV7-9 and TRBJ2-5; perhaps TRBD1 as D (5 bases). The germline gives CDR1 SEHNR, CDR2 FQNEAQ (reference sequence). The CDR3 totals 15 residues. Trimming removed 4 bases at V and 5 bases at J, with 17 bases between. The CDR3 reads CASSSGLGPLETQYF. The CDR3 DNA follows: TGTGCCAGCAGCTCCGGGCTGGGGCCCCTTGAGACCCAGTACTTC.

This chain uses TRBV28 with TRBJ2-6; tentative D call: TRBD1 (6 bases). Germline assignment: CDR1 MDHEN and CDR2 SYDVKM. Trimming took 7 bases from V and 0 from J, leaving 19 bases between them. CDR3 length: 18 amino acids. CDR3 loop: CASTQRGGVGSGANVLTF. In nucleotides, the CDR3 is TGTGCCAGCACCCAACGAGGGGGAGTTGGCTCTGGGGCCAACGTCCTGACTTTC.

The chain employs TRBV7-8 and TRBJ2-1; 11 positions match TRBD2. Germline V gives CDR1 SGHVS, CDR2 FQNEAQ. The CDR3 consists of 14 residues. Trimming cost V 5 bases and J 10 bases; bases outside gene matches: 7. The DNA of the CDR3 is TGTGCCAGCAGCGTTACCGGGACTAGCGGCGAGCAGTTCTTC. The encoded protein is CASSVTGTSGEQFF.

The count of this clone is one. The chain carries TRBV5-4 and TRBJ2-3; 9 nucleotides align to TRBD2. This CDR3 spans 16 amino acids. From germline, CDR1 is SGHNT and CDR2 YYREEE (reference sequence). The V and J ends lost 0 bases and 0 bases, in that order; junction bases with no gene match: 2. The CDR3 sequence is CASSLGLAESTDTQYF. In DNA form, the CDR3 reads TGTGCCAGCAGCTTGGGACTAGCGGAAAGCACAGATACGCAGTATTTT.

The gene calls are TRBV6-6 and TRBJ2-5, with 8 bases lining up with TRBD1. The ends lost 7 bases at V and 3 bases at J; junction bases unmatched: 10. Germline values: CDR1 MNHNY, CDR2 SVGAGI (reference sequence). This CDR3 is built from 15 residues. The CDR3 region is CASKYGAGGKETQYF. CDR3 bases: TGTGCCAGCAAATACGGGGCAGGGGGCAAAGAGACCCAGTACTTC.

This chain uses TRBV7-9 with TRBJ2-2, with 7 bases that match TRBD1. V shed 5 bases and J 2 bases; nucleotides not matched to a gene: 14. There are 18 residues in the CDR3. Germline CDR1 and CDR2: SEHNR and FQNEAQ (reference sequence). In nucleotides, the CDR3 is TGTGCCAGCAGCAGAGACAGGGCCGGGTTGAAAAACACCGGGGAGCTGTTTTTT. It encodes CASSRDRAGLKNTGELFF.

The chain has TRBV30 and TRBJ1-2, with 7 nucleotides matching TRBD1. The V segment lost 4 bases and the J segment 6 bases; nucleotides outside the gene matches: 5. Germline V gene lookup returns CDR1 GTSNPN and CDR2 SVGIG (reference sequence). The CDR3 contains 12 residues. The CDR3 DNA is TGTGCCTGGAAAGGGACAGAGAATGGCTACACCTTC. It yields the protein CAWKGTENGYTF.

The gene calls are TRBV5-1 and TRBJ2-1, with TRBD1 matching 7 bases. V was clipped by 0 bases and J by 12 bases; unmatched bases: 9. Germline CDR1 is SGHRS and CDR2 is YFSETQ. The CDR3 has 14 amino acids. CDR3 DNA: TGCGCCAGCAGCTTGGAGTTAGGGGACAGTTCGCAGTTCTTC. Translated, it gives CASSLELGDSSQFF.

The rearrangement links TRBV10-3 to TRBJ1-1, with 8 nucleotides matching TRBD1. The V gene end was trimmed by 8 bases and the J gene end by 2 bases; junction bases not matched to a gene: 4. The CDR3 spans 13 residues. The germline V gene encodes CDR1 ENHRY and CDR2 SYGVKD. The CDR3 spells CAIHQGANTEAFF. CDR3 DNA sequence: TGTGCCATCCATCAGGGGGCAAACACTGAAGCTTTCTTT.

The count of this clone is one. The rearrangement joins TRBV2 to TRBJ2-7; maybe TRBD1 (5 bases). This CDR3 has 14 residues. Germline CDR1 and CDR2: SNHLY and FYNNEI. With 5 bases removed from V and 6 bases from J, the gap between germline ends came to 17 bases. This CDR3 is CASSFIVQGSEQYF. The CDR3 region has the DNA TGTGCCAGCAGTTTTATCGTTCAGGGAAGCGAGCAGTACTTC.

This clone was observed once. This rearrangement joins TRBV28 to TRBJ2-1, with a possible D match to TRBD1 (6 bases). The CDR3 length is 12 residues. V was cut by 5 bases and J by 7 bases, with 9 bases left in between. The germline V gene encodes CDR1 MDHEN and CDR2 SYDVKM. CDR3 loop: CASSPDRNEQFF. The CDR3, as DNA: TGTGCCAGCAGTCCCGACAGGAATGAGCAGTTCTTC.

This chain joins TRBV9 and TRBJ2-1, with D perhaps matching TRBD2 (5 bases). Germline loops: CDR1 SGDLS, CDR2 YYNGEE. With 4 bases removed from V and 5 bases from J, the gap between germline ends came to 7 bases. The CDR3 runs 12 residues. CDR3 protein: CASSWGDNEQFF. The CDR3 DNA follows: TGTGCCAGCAGCTGGGGAGACAATGAGCAGTTCTTC.

This CDR3 reads CASREDRGWGGYTF. The CDR3 coding sequence is TGTGCCAGCAGAGAGGACAGGGGATGGGGTGGCTACACCTTC. The genes are TRBV7-2 and TRBJ1-2; 9 nucleotides align to TRBD1. Germline V gene data show CDR1 as SGHTA and CDR2 as FQGNSA. With V trimmed by 6 bases and J by 7 bases, 9 bases remained unmatched. CDR3 length: 14 residues.

The chain links TRBV7-9 to TRBJ2-6; 9 bases align to TRBD1. This CDR3 has 16 amino acids. Germline CDR1 and CDR2: SEHNR and FQNEAQ (reference sequence). J was trimmed by 3 bases and V by 3 bases; bases with no gene match: 3. Written as DNA, the CDR3 is TGTGCCAGCAGCTTCACAGGGGGCGGTGGGGCCAACGTCCTGACTTTC. Amino acid sequence: CASSFTGGGGANVLTF.